A single sample gave rise to the 18 T cell receptor beta chains below, sequenced in a study of blood T cell repertoires in COVID-19. The assay was immunoSEQ multiplex PCR, and TCRdb's table has in-frame clones only and misses some. Of roughly 56,000 clones in the sample, 70% to 90% were seen once. Input material: peripheral blood. The receptors stem from a human donor in a cohort sampled during active COVID-19.

The J gene is TRBJ1-2, the V gene TRBV30; D perhaps matches TRBD1 (5 bases). V lost 1 base and J 2 bases, leaving 17 bases between the germline ends. The length of the CDR3 is 16 residues. Germline V CDR1 and CDR2: GTSNPN, SVGIG (reference sequence). As DNA, the CDR3 is TGTGCCTGGAGTGGACCGGGGGGGGGTAGAAACTATGGCTACACCTTC. Amino acids: CAWSGPGGGRNYGYTF. The whole variable domain, remainder taken from reference TRBV30 and TRBJ1-2, is SQTIHQWPATLVQPVGSPLSLECTVEGTSNPNLYWYRQAAGRGLQLLFYSVGIGQISSEVPQNLSASRPQDRQFILSSKKLLLSDSGFYLCAWSGPGGGRNYGYTFGSGTRLTVV.

J is TRBJ2-7 and V is TRBV7-8, with a weak D call TRBD2 (6 bases). V lost 6 bases and J 6 bases, leaving 18 bases between the germline ends. Germline V gives CDR1 SGHVS, CDR2 FQNEAQ. CDR3 length: 14 residues. DNA for the CDR3: TGTGCCAGCAGTTCTAGCGTTGCTCGGGGCGAGCAGTACTTC. Amino acid sequence: CASSSSVARGEQYF.

The chain is built from TRBV6-2 or TRBV6-3 and TRBJ2-3; 10 bases are shared with TRBD2. The CDR3 consists of 15 residues. With 2 bases clipped from V and 2 bases from J, the junction kept 1 base outside the gene matches. Germline V gives CDR1 MNHEY, CDR2 SVGEGT. The DNA for the CDR3 is TGTGCCAGCAGTTACACTAGCGGGGACACAGATACGCAGTATTTT. This sequence encodes CASSYTSGDTDTQYF.

J is TRBJ2-3 and V is TRBV7-2; D is undetermined. The CDR3 totals 14 residues. Trimming cost V 5 bases and J 1 base, with 10 bases left between them. Germline V gene lookup returns CDR1 SGHTA and CDR2 FQGNSA. CDR3 in DNA: TGTGCCAGCAGCCTTGACACTGGCACAGATACGCAGTATTTT. It translates to CASSLDTGTDTQYF.

The rearrangement uses TRBV29-1 and TRBJ2-3; TRBD2 aligns across 8 bases. Germline-derived CDR1 and CDR2 are SQVTM and ANQGSEA. This CDR3 has 15 amino acids. V trimming: 4 bases; J trimming: 2 bases; junction bases outside the gene matches: 8. The CDR3, as DNA: TGCAGCGTTGCCCCGGGACTAGTTTCCACAGATACGCAGTATTTT. Its translation is CSVAPGLVSTDTQYF.

The J gene is TRBJ1-5, the V gene TRBV2, with 9 bases identical to TRBD1. The germline gives CDR1 SNHLY, CDR2 FYNNEI. This CDR3 contains 15 residues. The trim removed 6 bases at V and 5 bases at J, leaving 8 bases unmatched. For the CDR3, the DNA is TGTGCCAGCAGAGCCGGGACAGGGCCATATCAGCCCCAGCATTTT. Its protein is CASRAGTGPYQPQHF.

This chain joins TRBV4-3 and TRBJ1-1; 7 bases align to TRBD1. The V gene's germline CDR1 is LGHNA and CDR2 YSLEER. The CDR3 loop spans 17 amino acids. J was trimmed by 2 bases and V by 4 bases; bases with no gene match: 13. The CDR3 DNA reads as TGCGCCAGCAGCCCAACTCTCGTCGGGACAGTAAACACTGAAGCTTTCTTT. Its protein product is CASSPTLVGTVNTEAFF.

This clone is a singleton in its sample. The chain is built from TRBV28 and TRBJ1-4; 8 bases agree with TRBD1. The germline gives CDR1 MDHEN, CDR2 SYDVKM. V shed 4 bases, J shed 7 bases, and the junction held 11 bases outside the gene matches. CDR3 length equals 16 residues. The CDR3 coding sequence is TGTGCCAGCAGTTCAGGGCGGGACAGGTCATCTGAAAAACTGTTTTTT. It codes for CASSSGRDRSSEKLFF.

The chain joins TRBV12-5 to TRBJ2-5, with TRBD1 identical over 7 bases. The CDR3 loop spans 15 amino acids. CDR1 and CDR2 from the germline V gene are LGHNT and FRNRAP. With V trimmed by 0 bases and J by 2 bases, 3 bases remained unmatched. The CDR3 spells CASGLVRGLQETQYF. The DNA of the CDR3 is TGTGCTAGTGGTTTGGTTAGGGGGCTTCAAGAGACCCAGTACTTC.

V is TRBV7-9 and J is TRBJ2-1; D is possibly TRBD2 (6 bases). The CDR3 has 12 amino acids. Germline-derived CDR1 and CDR2 are SEHNR and FQNEAQ (reference sequence). V dropped 5 bases and J dropped 12 bases, with 14 bases sitting between them. CDR3 sequence: CASSDRRDGQFF. DNA of the CDR3: TGTGCCAGCAGCGATAGGCGGGATGGGCAGTTCTTC.

The chain joins TRBV19 to TRBJ1-3; a weak D match, TRBD1 (5 bases). This CDR3 has 15 residues. V was trimmed by 6 bases and J by 4 bases, leaving 16 bases between them. Looked up from germline, CDR1 is LNHDA and CDR2 is SQIVND (reference sequence). The CDR3 bases are TGTGCCAGTAGGCCGGGCCCCGGGGGAGGAAACACCATATATTTT. It codes for CASRPGPGGGNTIYF.

This rearrangement joins TRBV27 to TRBJ1-4, with D perhaps matching TRBD1 (6 bases). The germline CDR1 and CDR2 sequences are MNHEY and SMNVEV (reference sequence). The CDR3 is made up of 16 amino acids. V was trimmed by 5 bases and J by 1 base, leaving 14 bases between them. As DNA, the CDR3 is TGTGCCAGCAGTAGGATTTTAGGGGGAACTAATGAAAAACTGTTTTTT. This translates into CASSRILGGTNEKLFF.

V and J are TRBV29-1 and TRBJ1-1; no reliable D call. V dropped 1 base and J dropped 3 bases, with 12 bases sitting between them. The CDR3 extends over 14 amino acids. From germline, CDR1 is SQVTM and CDR2 ANQGSEA. This CDR3 reads CSVEGTLGDTEAFF. DNA for the CDR3: TGCAGCGTTGAAGGCACCCTCGGAGACACTGAAGCTTTCTTT. Full variable domain (missing parts from reference TRBV29-1 and TRBJ1-1): SAVISQKPSRDICQRGTSLTIQCQVDSQVTMMFWYRQQPGQSLTLIATANQGSEATYESGFVIDKFPISRPNLTFSTLTVSNMSPEDSSIYLCSVEGTLGDTEAFFGQGTRLTVV.

This chain uses TRBV10-3 with TRBJ2-4, with 12 bases matching TRBD1. V lost 6 bases to trimming and J lost 4 bases; unmatched junction nucleotides: 7. Germline V lookup: CDR1 ENHRY, CDR2 SYGVKD. The CDR3 totals 16 residues. Here the CDR3 reads CAISSGTGGSKNIQYF. DNA for the CDR3: TGTGCCATCAGCTCCGGGACAGGGGGCTCAAAAAACATTCAGTACTTC.

The chain couples TRBV7-9 to TRBJ2-1; D is undetermined. The CDR3 is 10 amino acids. Germline V gives CDR1 SEHNR, CDR2 FQNEAQ (reference sequence). The ends were cut back, 5 bases at V and 10 bases at J, with 6 bases in the middle. The DNA for the CDR3 is TGTGCCAGCAGCAATCCAGAGCAGTTCTTC. Translated: CASSNPEQFF.

The chain recombines TRBV19 with TRBJ2-1; 8 positions agree with TRBD2. The junction had 13 bases not matched to a gene; V was cut back by 9 bases and J by 9 bases. From germline, CDR1 is LNHDA and CDR2 SQIVND (reference sequence). This CDR3 has 14 amino acids. The CDR3 protein is CASYSGGNVGEQFF. CDR3 nucleotides: TGTGCCAGCTACAGCGGGGGAAACGTGGGTGAGCAGTTCTTC.

The rearrangement joins TRBV23-1 to TRBJ1-2, with D possibly TRBD1 on 6 matching bases. TRBV23-1 is given ORF status, its function remaining uncertain. CDR3 length: 16 amino acids. With 2 bases removed from V and 0 bases from J, the gap between germline ends came to 13 bases. The CDR3 protein is CASSQPRTAANYGYTF. DNA of the CDR3: TGCGCCAGCAGTCAACCCCGGACAGCCGCTAACTATGGCTACACCTTC.

The V call is TRBV25-1, the J call TRBJ1-4; D may be TRBD1 (6 bases). This CDR3 is built from 14 residues. Germline loops: CDR1 MGHDK, CDR2 SYGVNS. The V end lost 4 bases, the J end lost 6 bases, and 12 bases lay between the germline ends. In DNA form, the CDR3 reads TGTGCCAGCAGTGGTGACAGGTTAGATGAAAAACTGTTTTTT. It specifies CASSGDRLDEKLFF.